A single sample gave rise to the 21 T cell receptor beta chains below, sequenced in a study of blood T cell repertoires in COVID-19. Profiled with immunoSEQ multiplex PCR; TCRdb holds only in-frame clones, not every one. The sample lists more than 200,000 clones, 80% to 90% occurring once. The sequencing input was peripheral blood. The source is a man aged 30 to 39 with active or convalescent COVID-19.

The rearrangement uses TRBV5-4 and TRBJ1-2; D gene uncertain. The CDR3 contains 12 residues. Trimming removed 0 bases from V and 6 bases from J, with 6 bases in between. The V gene's germline CDR1 is SGHNT and CDR2 YYREEE (reference sequence). Here the CDR3 reads CASSLVPDGYTF. The CDR3 DNA is TGTGCCAGCAGCTTGGTGCCAGATGGCTACACCTTC.

The rearrangement joins TRBV19 to TRBJ1-2, with D possibly matching TRBD1 (5 bases). CDR3 length equals 13 residues. The V end lost 3 bases, the J end lost 3 bases, and 8 bases lay between the germline ends. The germline CDR1 and CDR2 sequences are LNHDA and SQIVND (reference sequence). The CDR3 loop reads CASSITGDYGYTF. The DNA for the CDR3 is TGTGCCAGTAGTATTACGGGGGACTATGGCTACACCTTC.

CDR3 DNA: TGTGCCAGCAGTTACTCGGCAGGGGGTAAATACGAGCAGTACTTC. It codes for CASSYSAGGKYEQYF. This chain connects TRBV6-6 to TRBJ2-7, with 7 bases identical to TRBD1. This CDR3 spans 15 amino acids. Germline values: CDR1 MNHNY, CDR2 SVGAGI (reference sequence). The V segment lost 0 bases and the J segment 4 bases; nucleotides outside the gene matches: 6.

The chain uses TRBV12-5 and TRBJ1-4; no firm D call. Germline values: CDR1 LGHNT, CDR2 FRNRAP. V was clipped by 1 base and J by 8 bases, with 20 bases between them. This CDR3 spans 17 amino acids. CDR3 amino acids: CASGLAPTGSLWEKLFF. The CDR3 DNA sequence: TGTGCTAGTGGTTTGGCACCAACGGGGTCGTTATGGGAAAAACTGTTTTTT.

CDR3 DNA sequence: TGTGCCAGCAGCTTAACGGGACAAGCTGGGTCACCCCTCCACTTT. Translating it yields CASSLTGQAGSPLHF. The rearrangement joins TRBV7-8 to TRBJ1-6; D may be TRBD1 (6 bases). The V gene's germline CDR1 is SGHVS and CDR2 FQNEAQ. Deletions cut 2 bases from V and 10 bases from J, with 15 bases between. The CDR3 contains 15 residues.

Comment on this clone: Distinct nucleotide sequences in the sample also encode this CDR3. This chain uses TRBV9 with TRBJ1-1; D gene ambiguous. This CDR3 spans 14 amino acids. Germline values: CDR1 SGDLS, CDR2 YYNGEE. V lost 3 bases to trimming and J lost 5 bases, with 14 bases between them. CDR3 DNA: TGTGCCAGCAGCGCGGGCAGCGGAGGGACTGAAGCTTTCTTT. This gives the protein CASSAGSGGTEAFF.

The chain uses TRBV6-1 and TRBJ2-2, with D perhaps TRBD1 (5 bases). The germline V gene encodes CDR1 MNHNS and CDR2 SASEGT. V lost 2 bases and J lost 0, with 7 bases in between. The CDR3 loop spans 15 amino acids. CDR3 coding DNA: TGTGCCAGCAGTGAACCGACAGCGAACACCGGGGAGCTGTTTTTT. It is translated as CASSEPTANTGELFF.

The chain employs TRBV6-5 and TRBJ2-1; D gene ambiguous. V lost 6 bases, J lost 3 bases, and 15 bases lay in between. CDR1 MNHEY and CDR2 SVGAGI come from the germline V gene. The CDR3 is 15 residues long. As DNA, the CDR3 is TGTGCCAGCAGCGCGCAACGAAAAATCTACAATGAGCAGTTCTTC. Translated, it gives CASSAQRKIYNEQFF.

V gene TRBV10-2 combines with J gene TRBJ2-3; TRBD2 aligns across 7 bases. This CDR3 has 12 residues. The V gene's germline CDR1 is WSHSY and CDR2 SAAADI. The V segment lost 3 bases and the J segment 8 bases; nucleotides outside the gene matches: 2. CDR3 nucleotide sequence: TGCGCCAGCAGTGAACCTAGCGGTACGCAGTATTTT. Translation gives CASSEPSGTQYF.

This sequence joins TRBV7-8 and TRBJ2-1, with 10 bases aligning to TRBD2. Trimming removed 2 bases from V and 7 bases from J; junction bases left unmatched: 5. The V gene's germline CDR1 is SGHVS and CDR2 FQNEAQ. This CDR3 is built from 15 residues. DNA for the CDR3: TGTGCCAGCAGCTTAACTAGCGGGGTGAAAAATGAGCAGTTCTTC. Protein sequence: CASSLTSGVKNEQFF.

The genes are TRBV21-1 and TRBJ1-2; the table names TRBD1, a call not compared with the DNA. TRBV21-1 is assigned pseudogene status. The CDR3 is made up of 14 amino acids. The CDR3 loop is CASSIQGQNYGYTF. CDR3 in DNA: TGTGCCAGCAGCATACAGGGACAGAACTATGGCTACACCTTC.

This clone was seen just once. The chain employs TRBV4-1 and TRBJ2-7; 7 bases fit TRBD1. The CDR3 extends over 13 amino acids. CDR1 is MGHRA and CDR2 is YSYEKL in the germline V gene. V lost 2 bases and J lost 6; bases outside the gene matches: 4. The CDR3 is CASSQPTGVEQYF. The CDR3 DNA sequence: TGCGCCAGCAGCCAACCAACAGGGGTCGAGCAGTACTTC.

This clone is a singleton in its sample. J is TRBJ2-7 and V is TRBV6-5; D possibly corresponds to TRBD2 (7 bases). The germline CDR1 and CDR2 sequences are MNHEY and SVGAGI. The CDR3 runs 15 residues. Trimming cost V 7 bases and J 2 bases, with 18 bases left between them. The CDR3 bases are TGTGCCAGCACCTCTGGGGGGGCGACGGCCTACGAGCAGTACTTC. Amino acids: CASTSGGATAYEQYF.

The CDR3 loop reads CASSLPPREAGGAQYF. CDR3 DNA sequence: TGTGCCAGCAGCCTCCCGCCCCGGGAGGCGGGGGGGGCGCAGTACTTC. The V gene is TRBV7-6, the J gene TRBJ2-7; 9 nucleotides line up with TRBD2. CDR1 is SGHVS, CDR2 FNYEAQ, per germline. J was trimmed by 9 bases and V by 5 bases; bases with no gene match: 17. CDR3 length equals 16 residues.

The genes are TRBV5-4 and TRBJ2-5, with D possibly TRBD2 on 6 matching bases. Trimming cost V 0 bases and J 5 bases, with 14 bases left between them. Germline V gene data show CDR1 as SGHNT and CDR2 as YYREEE (reference sequence). The CDR3 consists of 15 residues. The CDR3 sequence is CASSLAPDYSETQYF. Here the CDR3 DNA reads TGTGCCAGCAGCTTGGCCCCGGACTATTCGGAGACCCAGTACTTC. Supplemented by reference TRBV5-4 and TRBJ2-5, the full variable domain reads ETGVTQSPTHLIKTRGQQVTLRCSSQSGHNTVSWYQQALGQGPQFIFQYYREEENGRGNFPPRFSGLQFPNYSSELNVNALELDDSALYLCASSLAPDYSETQYFGPGTRLLVL.

The chain carries TRBV6-5 and TRBJ1-5; 8 bases are shared with TRBD1. Germline V gene sequence: CDR1 MNHEY, CDR2 SVGAGI. CDR3 length equals 15 residues. V gave up 6 bases and J gave up 4 bases; unmatched junction bases: 8. DNA of the CDR3: TGTGCCAGCAGAGGAGACAGGGGCGGGAATCAGCCCCAGCATTTT. This codes for CASRGDRGGNQPQHF.

The chain joins TRBV5-1 to TRBJ2-2, with 10 bases that match TRBD2. Germline loops: CDR1 SGHRS, CDR2 YFSETQ. V lost 0 bases and J lost 1; bases outside the gene matches: 3. The CDR3 has 17 amino acids. CDR3 in amino acids: CASSLAGLAVNTGELFF. The CDR3 region has the DNA TGCGCCAGCAGCTTGGCCGGACTAGCGGTGAACACCGGGGAGCTGTTTTTT.

The chain recombines TRBV7-2 with TRBJ2-3; 7 bases line up with TRBD2. CDR1 SGHTA and CDR2 FQGNSA come from the germline V gene. This CDR3 has 15 amino acids. J was trimmed by 3 bases and V by 5 bases; bases with no gene match: 8. CDR3 DNA: TGTGCCAGCAGCCCCATTATACTAGCGACAGATACGCAGTATTTT. It encodes CASSPIILATDTQYF.

The CDR3 DNA reads TGTGCCAGCAGTTTACACAGGAACTATGGCTACACCTTC. It is translated as CASSLHRNYGYTF. The chain combines TRBV12-3 or TRBV12-4 with TRBJ1-2; possibly TRBD1 for D (5 bases). Trimming shortened V by 2 bases and J by 2 bases, and 6 bases separated the two germline ends. The CDR3 is made up of 13 amino acids.

CDR3 sequence: CASRPLTSKQGEAFF. The CDR3 nucleotides read TGTGCCAGCAGACCTTTGACATCGAAACAAGGTGAAGCTTTCTTT. V and J are TRBV6-5 and TRBJ1-1; D ambiguous. CDR1 and CDR2 from the germline V gene are MNHEY and SVGAGI. V was trimmed by 6 bases and J by 7 bases, leaving 21 bases between them. The CDR3 extends over 15 amino acids.

The V and J genes are TRBV29-1 and TRBJ2-1; 7 bases are shared with TRBD2. The junction had 14 bases not matched to a gene; V was cut back by 5 bases and J by 4 bases. The CDR3 contains 16 residues. CDR1 and CDR2 (germline): SQVTM, ANQGSEA. The CDR3 sequence: CSVNEGFRTRYNEQFF. CDR3 bases: TGCAGCGTTAACGAGGGTTTTAGGACTAGGTACAATGAGCAGTTCTTC.